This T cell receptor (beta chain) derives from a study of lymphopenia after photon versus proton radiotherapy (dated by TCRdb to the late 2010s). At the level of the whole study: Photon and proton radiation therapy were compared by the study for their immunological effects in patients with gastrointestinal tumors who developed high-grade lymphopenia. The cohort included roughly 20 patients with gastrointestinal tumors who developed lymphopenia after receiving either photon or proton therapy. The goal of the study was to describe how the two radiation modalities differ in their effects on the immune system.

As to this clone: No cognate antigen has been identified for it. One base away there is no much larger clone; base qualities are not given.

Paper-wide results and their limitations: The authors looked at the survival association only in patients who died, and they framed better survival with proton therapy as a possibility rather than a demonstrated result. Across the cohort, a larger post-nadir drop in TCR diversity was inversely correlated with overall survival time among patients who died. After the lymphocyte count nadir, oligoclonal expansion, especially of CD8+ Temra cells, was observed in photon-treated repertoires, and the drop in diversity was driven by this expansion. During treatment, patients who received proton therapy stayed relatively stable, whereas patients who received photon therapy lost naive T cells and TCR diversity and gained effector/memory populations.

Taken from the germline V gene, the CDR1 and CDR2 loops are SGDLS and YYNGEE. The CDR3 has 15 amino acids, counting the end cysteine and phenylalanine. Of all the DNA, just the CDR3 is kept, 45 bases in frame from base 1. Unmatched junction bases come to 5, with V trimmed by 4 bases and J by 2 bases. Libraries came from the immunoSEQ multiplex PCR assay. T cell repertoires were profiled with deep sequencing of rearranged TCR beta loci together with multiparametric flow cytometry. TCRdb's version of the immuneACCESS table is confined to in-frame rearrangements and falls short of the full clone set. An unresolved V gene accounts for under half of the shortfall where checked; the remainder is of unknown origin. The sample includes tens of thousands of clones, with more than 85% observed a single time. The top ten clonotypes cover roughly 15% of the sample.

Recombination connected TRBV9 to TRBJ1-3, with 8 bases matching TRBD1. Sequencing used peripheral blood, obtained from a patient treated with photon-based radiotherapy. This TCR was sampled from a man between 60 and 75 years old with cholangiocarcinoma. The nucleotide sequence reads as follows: TGTGCCAGCAGCTTAGGACAGGGACCTGGAAACACCATATATTTT. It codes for CASSLGQGPGNTIYF.